Described below is a single T cell receptor (beta chain) sequence and its context. The antigen it recognizes is unknown. Base qualities were left out, and no much larger clone turns up one base away. The source of the sample is a study of cytomegalovirus exposure and HLA in healthy donors (dated by TCRdb to about 2017). General notes on the study: In an earlier analysis of 587 of the donors, 276 Gb of sequence data and just under 120 million unique TCR beta sequences from 150 million to 200 million T cells were reported. An early release covering 550 to 700 HLA-typed donors comprised 250 to 350 gigabases of sequencing data and 65 million to 100 million unique TCR sequences. Among the roughly 400 genotyped donors, approximately 81% belonged to the genetic ancestry cluster associated with self-reported Caucasian donors. The study aimed to test whether signatures of past pathogen exposure could be identified by cataloging public T cell receptors. The T cell repertoires of some 700 subjects were profiled by immunosequencing and related to cytomegalovirus serostatus. A separate validation cohort of about 110 different subjects was used in addition to the roughly 670-subject first cohort. To predict cytomegalovirus infection status, the study brought together high-throughput TCR immunosequencing, statistical association of individual TCRs with disease status, and machine learning. A later analysis re-analyzed previously published TCR beta repertoires from several hundred donors and added high-resolution HLA genotyping to study TCR occurrence patterns. The later analysis used no new phenotypic data to find candidate immune exposures, relying instead on TCR beta sequences and their occurrence across donors. In an earlier analysis of 587 of the donors, high-throughput TCR beta sequencing was used to judge whether each TCR beta V gene segment behaved as functional or pseudogenic. Alongside the repertoire data, information on donor age, sex, ethnicity and CMV serostatus was compiled. Genome-wide SNP genotypes for about 65% of the roughly 700 donors were used in a later genetic analysis, which treated that subset as a discovery cohort. All discovery cohort repertoires had been generated using a single sequencing platform. Class I and class II HLA loci were covered by the typing at four-digit resolution. The number of donors typed differed by locus, with about 629-630 for A, B, C, DRB1 and DQB1, around 500 for DQA1, about 610 for DPA1, and roughly 450 for DPB1. A handful of DR-DQ haplotypes were handled as single units for association and clustering because linkage in the cohort was strong. On average, 235,054 unique TCR beta nucleotide sequences were sequenced per donor among more than 350 genotyped donors of the cohort, with roughly 19% of those sequences being non-productive.

Germline trimming amounts to 5 bases on V and 6 bases on J, with 7 as the count of junction bases outside the gene matches. The CDR3 goes from the cysteine to the phenylalanine over 16 residues. This entry keeps only the CDR3 DNA: 48 bases, framed from base 1. Sequences MNHNY (CDR1) and SVGAGI (CDR2) are obtained from the germline V gene (reference sequence). Beyond this particular receptor, the publication reports: Because HLA typing was missing for some donors at each locus, association tests included only the typed subset. In a later genetic analysis, fewer N-insertions in productive TCRs were reported among donors in an Asian-associated ancestry cluster than the approximately 670-donor mean. Most TCR sequences were observed very rarely across donors, whereas some public TCRs were present in many individuals. Because counts were too low, seventeen rarely observed V segments, including chromosome 9 orphons, were left out of the earlier analysis of about 620 of the donors. Strong co-occurrence of HLA alleles, especially DR and DQ, made assigning TCR associations to individual alleles difficult. In a later analysis, several top co-occurrence clusters were reported to appear linked to parvovirus B19, influenza, CMV and Epstein-Barr virus. The authors suggested that the approach could potentially be extended to other disease states and immunological phenotypes. Broadly in line with IMGT annotations, most TCR beta V segments showed up in productive rearrangements about 90% or about 30% of the time in an earlier analysis of 450 to 600 of the donors. The classifier was reported to diagnose cytomegalovirus status with high specificity and sensitivity in both the original and validation cohorts. The presence/absence analyses assumed that sequencing depth was roughly uniform across donors, and that assumption may not be true. In a later analysis, around 17,000 TCR beta sequences were associated with specific HLA alleles at a false discovery rate of 0.05. Only TCR beta chains were sequenced in this cohort, and the absence of alpha or paired-chain data limited detectable features. An association between a missense DCLRE1C variant and V-gene and J-gene trimming of TCR beta chains was found in a later genetic analysis and replicated in an independent cohort. A later analysis found that HLA-associated TCR beta chains were more clonally expanded and had lower generation probabilities than equally common non-associated chains. The study gave a list of roughly 150 TCR beta chains associated with cytomegalovirus. A further reported finding was that TCR beta sequences accurately predicted the HLA-A and HLA-B alleles for most subjects in the first cohort. Some IMGT-functional V segments, including TRBV6-2 and TRBV6-3, could not be distinguished by the 87-base-pair reads and were therefore excluded. The sequencing pipeline was judged likely to have produced a cluster of highly shared sequence variants as a technical artifact. Correlated functional status among segregating V segments might be attributable to linkage disequilibrium, but an unknown experimental factor could not be ruled out. A later analysis found that most CMV-associated TCR beta chains appeared HLA-restricted, with HLA associations seemingly driven largely by CMV exposure. A few of the identified cytomegalovirus-associated TCR beta chains were confirmed in vitro to be specific for cytomegalovirus antigens. The only immune exposure information available for the cohort was CMV serostatus. According to a later analysis, TCR association rates differed among HLA loci, with DRB1 alleles showing the most associated TCRs and HLA-C alleles showing the fewest.

The cohort comprised around 690 healthy bone marrow donors. Cohort members were all nominally healthy when sampled, although unrecorded immune exposures were likely present. The donor tested CMV seropositive, placing the donor among the 289 seropositive members of the cohort. A peripheral blood sample was collected from each donor, and TCR beta sequencing was performed on peripheral blood mononuclear cells. The Qiagen DNeasy Blood Extraction Kit was used to extract genomic DNA from the blood cell samples. Libraries were prepared through the immunoSEQ multiplex PCR assay. The multiplex PCR relied on a mix of 60 forward primers for TCR Vbeta segments and 13 reverse primers for TCR Jbeta segments. A multiplex PCR assay on genomic DNA amplified the CDR3 region of rearranged TCR beta genes. The amplified TCR beta libraries were sequenced on the Illumina HiSeq System as 87-base-pair reads. On the authors' methods: A later analysis counted some 74 million unique TCR beta chains across the 500 to 850 repertoires, and 9.5 million to 11 million of these chains were shared by at least two donors. Raw reads were error-corrected and collapsed into unique sequences by a nearest-neighbor algorithm in which closely related sequences were merged to remove PCR and sequencing errors. V, D and J gene segments were assigned by aligning CDR3 sequences to IMGT reference sequences. Each retained sequence needed at least a six-nucleotide match to both a V gene segment and a J gene segment. A rearrangement was called productive if the CDR3 had no stop codons and remained in frame with V and J, and every other rearrangement was called non-productive. CDR3 was defined according to IMGT convention as the region running from the second conserved V-encoded cysteine to the conserved J-encoded phenylalanine. The earlier analysis of 587 of the donors excluded sequences that lacked an unambiguous match to a single V gene segment. An earlier analysis of under 750 of the donors called V segments functional above 56.7% productive rearrangements and segregating when the between-donor standard deviation exceeded 5%. A statistical classification framework was built for diagnosing cytomegalovirus status from the catalog of TCR beta chain sequences. In a later analysis, TCR nucleotide sequences were compared against IMGT/GENE-DB human TR gene sequences so that V and J genes could be assigned. The TCRdist pipeline was used in a later analysis to assign CDR3 sequences and most-parsimonious VDJ recombination scenarios. In a later analysis, each TCR beta chain was defined by its CDR3 amino acid sequence together with its V-gene family, and reads lacking a unique V-gene family were excluded. A later analysis removed 500 to 650 highly shared, low-generation-probability nucleotide sequences to deal with suspected cross-contamination and a sequencing artifact. A later analysis calculated a clonal expansion index for each public chain from normalized within-repertoire ranks of inferred template counts. Generation probabilities in a later analysis came from a VDJ recombination model fitted to out-of-frame rearrangements, and those results were checked against IGoR. In a later analysis, TCR-TCR, TCR-HLA and TCR-CMV co-occurrence was scored with hypergeometric tests, and a repertoire-size bias correction was applied to TCR pairs. A later analysis estimated false discovery rates by permuting HLA or CMV assignments 20 times. In a later analysis, co-occurring TCRs were grouped using DBSCAN, with TCRdist sequence similarity added in when clustering inside HLA-allele-positive subsets. For co-occurrence clustering, repertoires with fewer than 30,000 or more than 120,000 public chains were excluded, along with about five repertoires with anomalous nucleotide sharing. Imported from immuneACCESS, the table was reduced by TCRdb to in-frame sequences with V and J called. These copies leave out some clones; in studies compared against another copy, an unresolved V gene accounts for under half, and the cause of the remainder is not known. V, J and clone size are taken as reported in that table, and D and trimming were inferred from the DNA itself. This sample comprises some 150,000 clones, roughly 80% of them detected only once. The biggest ten clones account for 6.5% to 7.5% of the sample.

This TCR derives from a woman in her twenties or thirties in good health and CMV-seropositive. Sequences were obtained from PBMCs. This receptor chain uses TRBV6-6 and TRBJ1-6; TRBD1 matches 10 bases in the middle. In nucleotide form, the sequence is TGTGCCAGCAGTAAGGACAGGGGGAGAGGTAATTCACCCCTCCACTTT. Translated, it reads CASSKDRGRGNSPLHF.